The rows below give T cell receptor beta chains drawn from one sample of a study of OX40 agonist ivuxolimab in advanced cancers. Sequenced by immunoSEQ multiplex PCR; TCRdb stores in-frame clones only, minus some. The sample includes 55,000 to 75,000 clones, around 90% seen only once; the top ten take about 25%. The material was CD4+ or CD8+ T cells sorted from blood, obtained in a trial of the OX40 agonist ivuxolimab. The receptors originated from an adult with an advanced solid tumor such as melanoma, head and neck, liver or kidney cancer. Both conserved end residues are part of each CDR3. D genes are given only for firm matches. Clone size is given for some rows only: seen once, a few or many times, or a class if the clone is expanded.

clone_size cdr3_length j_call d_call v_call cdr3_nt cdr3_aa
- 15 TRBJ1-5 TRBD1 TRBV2 TGTGCCAGCAGTCCCGGGACAGGGAGCAATCAGCCCCAGCATTTT CASSPGTGSNQPQHF
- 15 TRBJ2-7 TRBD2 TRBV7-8 TGTGCCAGCAGCCCACGCCCTAGCGGTTCCTACGAGCAGTACTTC CASSPRPSGSYEQYF
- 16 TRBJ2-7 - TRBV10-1 TGCGCCAGCAGTGAGGGACATTTCCCGGAGTCCTACGAGCAGTACTTC CASSEGHFPESYEQYF
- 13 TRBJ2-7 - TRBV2 TGTGCCAGCAGTGGACTAGAAGACTACGAGCAGTACTTC CASSGLEDYEQYF
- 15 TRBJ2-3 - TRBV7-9 TGTGCCAGCAGCTTGACGGCCCTACCCGCAGATACGCAGTATTTT CASSLTALPADTQYF
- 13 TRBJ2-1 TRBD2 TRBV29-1 TGCAGCGTTGAACTAGCGGGACTCAATGAGCAGTTCTTC CSVELAGLNEQFF
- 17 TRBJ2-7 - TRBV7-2 TGTGCCAGCAGCCTGAACCTTAGGGACGGACAGTCCTACGAGCAGTACTTC CASSLNLRDGQSYEQYF
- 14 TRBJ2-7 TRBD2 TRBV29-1 TGCAGCGTTGAAGTTCTCTTGGAAGGCGGGGGGCAGTACTTC CSVEVLLEGGGQYF
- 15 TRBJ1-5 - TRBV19 TGTGCCAGTAGTATTATGACAGCTAGCAATCAGCCCCAGCATTTT CASSIMTASNQPQHF
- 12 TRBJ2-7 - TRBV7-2 TGTGCCAGCAGCCGGGTCCCCTACGAGCAGTACTTC CASSRVPYEQYF
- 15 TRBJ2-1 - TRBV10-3 TGTGCCATCAGCGCAGGGGCTCCCTCCTACAATGAGCAGTTCTTC CAISAGAPSYNEQFF
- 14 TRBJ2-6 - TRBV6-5 TGTGCCAGCAGTTTCAACTCTGGGGCCAACGTCCTGACTTTC CASSFNSGANVLTF
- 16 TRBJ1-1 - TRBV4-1 TGCGCCAGCAGCCAAAACCCTGGACACCCGAACACTGAAGCTTTCTTT CASSQNPGHPNTEAFF
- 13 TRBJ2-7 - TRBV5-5 TGTGCCAGCAGCTTGTGGTCCTTAGACGAGCAGTACTTC CASSLWSLDEQYF
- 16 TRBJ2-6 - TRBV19 TGTGCCAGTAGTATAGGAGGGAGCTCTGGGGCCAACGTCCTGACTTTC CASSIGGSSGANVLTF
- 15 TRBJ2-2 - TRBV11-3 TGTGCCAGCAGCTCCTCTGATCCGAACACCGGGGAGCTGTTTTTT CASSSSDPNTGELFF
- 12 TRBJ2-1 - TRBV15 TGTGCCACCAGCGGAGCGGGCAATGAGCAGTTCTTC CATSGAGNEQFF
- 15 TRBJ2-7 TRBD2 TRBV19 TGTGCCAGTAGTATAAAAGCGGGATTACTGGAAGAGCAGTACTTC CASSIKAGLLEEQYF
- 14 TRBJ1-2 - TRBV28 TGTGCCAGCAGGCCACCGGGGCAAGGCTATGGCTACACCTTC CASRPPGQGYGYTF
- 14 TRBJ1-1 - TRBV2 TGTGCCAGCAGTGAGGCAGGCATGAACACTGAAGCTTTCTTT CASSEAGMNTEAFF
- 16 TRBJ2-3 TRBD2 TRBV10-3 TGTGCCATCGCCTCTGTCGCAGCGGGAGAGGAAGATACGCAGTATTTT CAIASVAAGEEDTQYF
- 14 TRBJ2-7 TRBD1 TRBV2 TGTGCCAGCAATACAGGGGGCGGTGGGTACGAGCAGTACTTC CASNTGGGGYEQYF
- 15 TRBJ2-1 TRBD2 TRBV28 TGTGCCAGCAGTTTCAGACTAGCGGGAGGCAATGAGCAGTTCTTC CASSFRLAGGNEQFF
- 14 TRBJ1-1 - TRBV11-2 TGTGCCAGCAGCCTCCTGGACAGGAACACTGAAGCTTTCTTT CASSLLDRNTEAFF
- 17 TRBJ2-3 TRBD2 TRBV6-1 TGTGCCAGCAGTGAATCCCTAGCGGGCGTCAGCACAGATACGCAGTATTTT CASSESLAGVSTDTQYF
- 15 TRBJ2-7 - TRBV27 TGTGCCAGCAGCCCAAGGAGTGGGAGTCTTCCCGAGCAGTACTTC CASSPRSGSLPEQYF
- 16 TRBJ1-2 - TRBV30 TGTGCCTGGAGTGTACCTAGACAGCTTATCTTTTATGGCTACACCTTC CAWSVPRQLIFYGYTF
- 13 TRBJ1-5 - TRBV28 TGTGCCAGCAGTTTAGGGAGTAATCAGCCCCAGCATTTT CASSLGSNQPQHF
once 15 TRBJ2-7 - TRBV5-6 TGTGCCAGCAGCTTGAACAGGGTGGAGGGCTACGAGCAGTACTTC CASSLNRVEGYEQYF
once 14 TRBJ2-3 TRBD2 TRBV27 TGTGCCAGCAGTTTTAGCGGGGGTACAGATACGCAGTATTTT CASSFSGGTDTQYF
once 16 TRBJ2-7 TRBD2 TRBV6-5 TGTGCCAGCAGTTCCACGGGGGACGGGAGGGCCTACGAGCAGTACTTC CASSSTGDGRAYEQYF
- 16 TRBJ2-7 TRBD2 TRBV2 TGTGCCAGCGGACTAGCGGGAGGCGTCTCGATATACGAGCAGTACTTC CASGLAGGVSIYEQYF
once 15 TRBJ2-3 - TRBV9 TGTGCCAGCAGTCCGCCAGGAGCGGGCACAGATACGCAGTATTTT CASSPPGAGTDTQYF
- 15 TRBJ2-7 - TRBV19 TGTGCCAGTAGTGCGGGGACTGCTACGTTCTACGAGCAGTACTTC CASSAGTATFYEQYF
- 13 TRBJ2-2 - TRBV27 TGTGCCAGCAGTTTATTAGGCACCGGGGAGCTGTTTTTT CASSLLGTGELFF
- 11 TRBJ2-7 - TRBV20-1 TGCAGTGCAACGCACTACCGTCGGCAGTACTTC CSATHYRRQYF
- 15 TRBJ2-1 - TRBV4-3 TGCGCCAGCAGCCAAGTCTCCCAAATTTACAATGAGCAGTTCTTC CASSQVSQIYNEQFF
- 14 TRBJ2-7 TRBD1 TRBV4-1 TGCGCCAGCAGCCAGGGACAGCTTTCCTACGAGCAGTACTTC CASSQGQLSYEQYF
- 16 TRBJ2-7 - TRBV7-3 TGTGCCAGCAGCTTACCTGGCGCCGGTAGCTCCTACGAGCAGTACTTC CASSLPGAGSSYEQYF
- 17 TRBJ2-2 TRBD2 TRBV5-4 TGTGCCAGCAGCTTGGAGGGTCTAGCGGGACTCACCGGGGAGCTGTTTTTT CASSLEGLAGLTGELFF
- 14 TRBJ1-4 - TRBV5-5 TGTGCCAGCAGCTCCTCGTCCGGTAATGAAAAACTGTTTTTT CASSSSSGNEKLFF
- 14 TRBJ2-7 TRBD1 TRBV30 TGTGCCTGGAGCCGGACAGGGCTAGGCTACGAGCAGTACTTC CAWSRTGLGYEQYF
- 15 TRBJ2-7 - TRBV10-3 TGTGCCATCAGTGAGGTGGGGGGAGGCGGCTACGAGCAGTACTTC CAISEVGGGGYEQYF
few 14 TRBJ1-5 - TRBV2 TGTGCCAGCAGTGATCCCGGCAGGGGTCAGCCCCAGCATTTT CASSDPGRGQPQHF
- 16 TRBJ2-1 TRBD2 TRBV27 TGTGCCAGCAGTTGGGGGGGGTTTGGCTCCTACAATGAGCAGTTCTTC CASSWGGFGSYNEQFF
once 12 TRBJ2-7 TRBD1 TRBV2 TGTGCCACCGGGACAGGCTTCTACGAGCAGTACTTC CATGTGFYEQYF
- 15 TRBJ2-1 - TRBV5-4 TGTGCCAGCAGCACGGACAGCGGCTCCTACAATGAGCAGTTCTTC CASSTDSGSYNEQFF
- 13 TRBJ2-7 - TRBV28 TGTGCCAGCGCTCGGGACAACTCCTACGAGCAGTACTTC CASARDNSYEQYF
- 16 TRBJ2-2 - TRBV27 TGTGCCAGCAGTACAAGGGGGGGCGCGAACACCGGGGAGCTGTTTTTT CASSTRGGANTGELFF
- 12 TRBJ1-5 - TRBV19 TGTGCCAGTAGTATAGGGAATCAGCCCCAGCATTTT CASSIGNQPQHF
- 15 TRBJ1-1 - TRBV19 TGTGCCAGTAGTATAGCCACAGGGTCGAACACTGAAGCTTTCTTT CASSIATGSNTEAFF
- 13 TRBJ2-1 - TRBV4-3 TGCGCCAGCAGCCACCCGGAGCACAATGAGCAGTTCTTC CASSHPEHNEQFF
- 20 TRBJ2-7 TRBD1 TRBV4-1 TGCGCCAGCAGCCAAGATGGGGGACAGGGGGCCGGAAAAGGAGACTACGAGCAGTACTTC CASSQDGGQGAGKGDYEQYF
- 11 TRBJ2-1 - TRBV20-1 TGCAGTGCTATCTGGCCGTTCGAGCAGTTCTTC CSAIWPFEQFF
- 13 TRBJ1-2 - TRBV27 TGTGCCAGCAGTCCACCTGCGTCTATGGCGGTCACCTTC CASSPPASMAVTF
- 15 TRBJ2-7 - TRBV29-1 TGCAGCGCCGGGGGCGCAATAGACAGGGCTGACGAGCAGTACTTC CSAGGAIDRADEQYF
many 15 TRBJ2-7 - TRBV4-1 TGCGCCAGCAGCCAAGATATGTGGGCTTCCTACGAGCAGTACTTC CASSQDMWASYEQYF
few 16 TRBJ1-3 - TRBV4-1 TGCGCCAGCAGCCAAGGGTTTACGGGCTCTGGAAACACCATATATTTT CASSQGFTGSGNTIYF
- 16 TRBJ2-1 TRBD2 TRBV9 TGTGCCAGCAGCGTAGGAGCTAGCGGGAGTTACAATGAGCAGTTCTTC CASSVGASGSYNEQFF